The 10 T cell receptor beta chains listed next were all sequenced from one sample in a study of blood T cell repertoires in COVID-19. TCRdb's copy holds only in-frame clones and misses some; the assay was immunoSEQ multiplex PCR. The table lists some 77,000 clones, approximately 90% of them singletons. The sample taken for sequencing was peripheral blood. The receptor source for this set is a man aged 30 to 45 with acute or convalescent COVID-19.

The chain employs TRBV27 and TRBJ1-4, with D uncertain. The germline V gene encodes CDR1 MNHEY and CDR2 SMNVEV (reference sequence). This CDR3 is 16 amino acids long. V was shortened by 7 bases and J by 4 bases, with 19 bases between the two germline ends. CDR3 in amino acids: CASTSPTPQLNEKLFF. The CDR3 DNA reads TGTGCCAGCACATCACCCACCCCACAGCTTAATGAAAAACTGTTTTTT.

The rearrangement joins TRBV6-2 or TRBV6-3 to TRBJ2-7; D may be TRBD1 (6 bases). V gave up 1 base and J gave up 4 bases, with 11 bases separating them. Germline values: CDR1 MNHEY, CDR2 SVGEGT. The CDR3 is 14 residues long. CDR3 in DNA: TGTGCCAGCAGTTACTTTGGGACATCATACGAGCAGTACTTC. The encoded protein is CASSYFGTSYEQYF.

Details on this clone: An end of the junction does not agree with germline; a read error may underlie this. CDR3 bases: TGTGCCAGCAGTGGAAAGATGCCCCAAGAGCCCCAGTACTTC. It is translated as CASSGKMPQEPQYF. The V call is TRBV25-1, the J call TRBJ2-5; D gene ambiguous. The germline V gene has CDR1 MGHDK and CDR2 SYGVNS. The length of the CDR3 is 14 residues.

V gene TRBV28 combines with J gene TRBJ1-4, with D tentatively TRBD1 (5 bases). This CDR3 spans 13 amino acids. V dropped 7 bases and J dropped 10 bases, with 16 bases sitting between them. In germline, CDR1 is MDHEN, CDR2 SYDVKM. CDR3 nucleotide sequence: TGTGCCAGCAATCTCCCGGGGGACCGAAAACTGTTTTTT. It encodes CASNLPGDRKLFF. Complete variable domain (other parts from reference TRBV28 and TRBJ1-4): DVKVTQSSRYLVKRTGEKVFLECVQDMDHENMFWYRQDPGLGLRLIYFSYDVKMKEKGDIPEGYSVSREKKERFSLILESASTNQTSMYLCASNLPGDRKLFFGSGTQLSVL.

The rearrangement uses TRBV28 and TRBJ1-1, with 12 bases aligning to TRBD1. Trimming took 4 bases from V and 10 from J; bases not matched to a gene: 10. The CDR3 covers 15 residues. The germline V gene has CDR1 MDHEN and CDR2 SYDVKM. The CDR3 bases are TGTGCCAGCAGTTCTCCGGGACAGGGGGCCTCGGGAGCTTTCTTT. It translates to CASSSPGQGASGAFF.

The CDR3 nucleotides are TGTGCCAGCAGTTCATCGAGAACAACTAATGAAAAACTGTTTTTT. This codes for CASSSSRTTNEKLFF. The rearrangement joins TRBV28 to TRBJ1-4; D uncertain. Germline-derived CDR1 and CDR2 are MDHEN and SYDVKM. There are 15 residues in the CDR3. The ends were cut back, 4 bases at V and 0 bases at J, with 9 bases in the middle.

This chain's CDR3 is CASSLRMRGQGGYEQYF. As DNA, the CDR3 is TGCGCCAGCAGCTTAAGGATGCGGGGACAGGGGGGCTACGAGCAGTACTTC. The genes are TRBV5-1 and TRBJ2-7; 11 positions agree with TRBD1. Trimming took 2 bases from V and 3 from J; bases not matched to a gene: 10. Germline V gene sequence: CDR1 SGHRS, CDR2 YFSETQ. This CDR3 has 17 residues.

This chain uses TRBV19 with TRBJ1-2; D ambiguous. Germline values: CDR1 LNHDA, CDR2 SQIVND (reference sequence). V was pared by 5 bases and J by 5 bases, with 12 bases between. The CDR3 sequence is 13 residues long. CDR3 sequence (DNA): TGTGCCAGTAGTCCTCGGGAACTATATGGCTACACCTTC. Amino acid sequence: CASSPRELYGYTF.

This clone appeared a few times. V is TRBV6-4 and J is TRBJ2-3; TRBD1 matches 10 bases. The CDR3 spans 14 residues. J was trimmed by 4 bases and V by 2 bases; bases with no gene match: 0. Germline V gene data show CDR1 as MRHNA and CDR2 as SNTAGT. This CDR3 is CASSDGQGADTQYF. In nucleotides, the CDR3 is TGTGCCAGCAGTGACGGACAGGGGGCAGATACGCAGTATTTT.

This clone has just a few counts. This chain uses TRBV19 with TRBJ1-5; tentative D call: TRBD1 (6 bases). Germline CDR1 and CDR2: LNHDA and SQIVND (reference sequence). V lost 9 bases and J 6 bases, leaving 15 bases between the germline ends. This CDR3 is built from 13 residues. Here the CDR3 DNA reads TGTGCCAGCGGAGGGGGGGTCGGTCAGCCCCAGCATTTT. It translates to CASGGGVGQPQHF.